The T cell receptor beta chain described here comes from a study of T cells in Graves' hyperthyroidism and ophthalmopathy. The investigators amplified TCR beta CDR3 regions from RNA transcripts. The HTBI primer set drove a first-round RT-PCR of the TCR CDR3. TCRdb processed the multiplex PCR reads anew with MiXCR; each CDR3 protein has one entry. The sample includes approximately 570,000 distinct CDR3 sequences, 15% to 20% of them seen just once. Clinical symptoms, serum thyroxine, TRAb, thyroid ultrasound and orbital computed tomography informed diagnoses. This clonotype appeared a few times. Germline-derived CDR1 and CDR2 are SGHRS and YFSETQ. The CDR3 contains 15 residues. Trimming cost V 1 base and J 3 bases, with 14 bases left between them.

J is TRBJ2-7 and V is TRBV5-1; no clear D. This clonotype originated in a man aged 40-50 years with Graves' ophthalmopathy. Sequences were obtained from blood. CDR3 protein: CASSLYSDSYYEQYF. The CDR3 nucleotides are TGCGCCAGCAGCTTGTATTCCGACTCCTACTACGAGCAGTACTTC.